This T cell receptor beta chain was profiled in a study of blood T cell repertoires in COVID-19. Per the germline V gene, CDR1 is SGDLS and CDR2 is YYNGEE. Trimming took 3 bases from V and 5 from J, leaving 13 bases between them. The CDR3 is 14 amino acids. Allocation to cohorts depended on clinical history reported by the participants. Recovered status in Cohort 3 required two negative PCRs, clearance, or symptom resolution. This table comes from immunoSEQ multiplex PCR, and its TCRdb copy is limited to in-frame clones, with some not included. Of around 450,000 clones listed, around 91% are singletons.

The chain carries TRBV9 and TRBJ2-3; TRBD2 is a possible D gene (6 bases). Source material: PBMCs or T cells enriched from blood (not recorded which). The sequence was collected from a man younger than 35 who had recovered from COVID-19. For the CDR3, the DNA is TGTGCCAGCAGCGGCGGGACTCGAGGAGATACGCAGTATTTT. Translating gives CASSGGTRGDTQYF.